This T cell receptor (beta chain) was captured by sequencing in a study of T cells in Graves' hyperthyroidism and ophthalmopathy. Amplified regions were TCR beta CDR3 sequences from RNA transcripts. The TCR CDR3 was amplified in a first-round RT-PCR using the HTBI primer set. TCRdb itself ran the multiplex PCR reads through MiXCR, one entry per CDR3 protein. The sample holds 500,000 to 650,000 distinct CDR3 sequences, about a sixth seen once. Trimming removed 3 bases from V and 3 bases from J; junction bases left unmatched: 5. The CDR3 runs 17 residues. The germline V gene encodes CDR1 MNHEY and CDR2 SMNVEV (reference sequence).

The sequence came from a woman between 18 and 30 years old with Graves' ophthalmopathy. The chain employs TRBV27 and TRBJ2-6; 10 positions agree with TRBD1. The sequenced material came from blood. This CDR3 is CASSLSTGGFGANVLTF. As DNA, the CDR3 is TGTGCCAGCAGTTTGTCGACAGGGGGCTTTGGGGCCAACGTCCTGACTTTC.